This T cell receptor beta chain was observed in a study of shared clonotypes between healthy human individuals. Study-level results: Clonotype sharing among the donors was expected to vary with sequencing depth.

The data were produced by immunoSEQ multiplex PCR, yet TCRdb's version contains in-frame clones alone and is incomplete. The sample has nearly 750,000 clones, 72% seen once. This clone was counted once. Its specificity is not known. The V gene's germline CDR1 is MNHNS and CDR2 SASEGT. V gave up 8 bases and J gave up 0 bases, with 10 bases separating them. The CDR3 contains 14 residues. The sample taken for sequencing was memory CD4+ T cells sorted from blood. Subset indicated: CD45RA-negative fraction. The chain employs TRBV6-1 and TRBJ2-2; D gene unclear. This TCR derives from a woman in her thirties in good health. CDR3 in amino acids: CASQANPNTGELFF. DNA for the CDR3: TGTGCCAGCCAAGCAAACCCGAACACCGGGGAGCTGTTTTTT.